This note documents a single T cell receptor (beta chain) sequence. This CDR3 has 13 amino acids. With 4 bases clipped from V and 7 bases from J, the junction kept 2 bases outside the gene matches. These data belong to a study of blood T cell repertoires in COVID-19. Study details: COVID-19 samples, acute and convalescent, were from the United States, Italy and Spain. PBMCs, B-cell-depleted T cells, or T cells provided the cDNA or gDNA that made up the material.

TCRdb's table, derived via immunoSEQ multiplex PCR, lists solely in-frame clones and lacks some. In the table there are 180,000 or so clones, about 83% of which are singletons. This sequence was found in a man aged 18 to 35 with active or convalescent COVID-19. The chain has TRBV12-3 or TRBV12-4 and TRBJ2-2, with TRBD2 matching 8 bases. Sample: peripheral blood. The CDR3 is CASSSSGYGELFF. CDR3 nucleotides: TGTGCCAGCAGTTCTAGCGGGTACGGGGAGCTGTTTTTT.